This T cell receptor beta chain was captured by sequencing in a study of T-cell memory formation after mild COVID-19. Study information: The TCR clusters were mostly specific to one donor. General observations from the study: Pre-infection memory contained some responding clones, which suggested that cross-reactive memory had joined.

Using its own MiXCR run on the 5' RACE reads, TCRdb lists one record per CDR3 protein. This sample yields roughly 250,000 distinct CDR3 sequences, of which 15% to 20% are seen a single time; approximately 3.5% belongs to the top ten. This clonotype turned up a few times. What it binds is unknown. The V and J ends lost 3 bases and 4 bases respectively, with 6 bases between them. CDR3 size: 12 residues. Germline lookup yields CDR1 SGDLS and CDR2 YYNGEE. What was sequenced was PBMCs or a T cell subset sorted from them (not recorded which). This chain connects TRBV9 to TRBJ2-3; D is undetermined. The receptor's source is a man between 18 and 35 years old who had mild COVID-19 (a few samples of this study predate the infection). Cell type and time point are not known. This chain's CDR3 is CASSGIPDTQYF. The CDR3 DNA follows: TGTGCCAGCAGCGGGATACCAGATACGCAGTATTTT.